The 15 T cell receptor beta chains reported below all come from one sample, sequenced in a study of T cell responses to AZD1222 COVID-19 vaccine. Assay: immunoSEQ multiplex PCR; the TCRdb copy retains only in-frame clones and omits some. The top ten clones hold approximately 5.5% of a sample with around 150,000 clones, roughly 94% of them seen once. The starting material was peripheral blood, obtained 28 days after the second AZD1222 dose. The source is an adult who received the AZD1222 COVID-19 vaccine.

CDR3 region: CASSPRDYNEQFF. CDR3 bases: TGTGCCAGCAGTCCAAGGGACTACAATGAGCAGTTCTTC. The chain joins TRBV27 to TRBJ2-1; D call uncertain. Trimming removed 5 bases at V and 3 bases at J, with 8 bases between. CDR1 is MNHEY, CDR2 SMNVEV, per germline (reference sequence). This CDR3 has 13 residues.

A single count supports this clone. In DNA form, the CDR3 reads TGTGCCAGCAGCTCAGACAGGGGGCCTTACGAGCAGTACTTC. This encodes CASSSDRGPYEQYF. The chain joins TRBV11-1 to TRBJ2-7, with 10 bases aligning to TRBD1. Germline V CDR1 and CDR2: SGHAT, FQDESV (reference sequence). The V and J ends lost 4 bases and 4 bases, in that order; junction bases with no gene match: 4. This CDR3 contains 14 residues. The entire variable domain, with the rest obtained from reference TRBV11-1 and TRBJ2-7, is as follows: EAEVAQSPRYKITEKSQAVAFWCDPISGHATLYWYRQILGQGPELLVQFQDESVVDDSQLPKDRFSAERLKGVDSTLKIQPAELGDSAMYLCASSSDRGPYEQYFGPGTRLTVT.

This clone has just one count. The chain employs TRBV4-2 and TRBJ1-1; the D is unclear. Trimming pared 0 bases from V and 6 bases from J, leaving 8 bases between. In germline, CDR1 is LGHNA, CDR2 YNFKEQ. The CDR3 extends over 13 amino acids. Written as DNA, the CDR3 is TGTGCCAGCAGCCAAGATCCTAAAGCTGAAGCTTTCTTT. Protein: CASSQDPKAEAFF.

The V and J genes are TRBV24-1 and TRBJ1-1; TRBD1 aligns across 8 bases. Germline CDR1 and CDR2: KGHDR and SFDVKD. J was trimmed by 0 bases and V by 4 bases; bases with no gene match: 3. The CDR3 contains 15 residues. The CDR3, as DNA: TGTGCCACCAGTGAGGGGACAGGCATGAACACTGAAGCTTTCTTT. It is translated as CATSEGTGMNTEAFF.

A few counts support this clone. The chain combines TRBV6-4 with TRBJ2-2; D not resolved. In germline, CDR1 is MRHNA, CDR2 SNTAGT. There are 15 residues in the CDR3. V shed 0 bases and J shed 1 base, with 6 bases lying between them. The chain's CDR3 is CASSDSEQNTGELFF. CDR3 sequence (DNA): TGTGCCAGCAGTGACTCTGAGCAGAACACCGGGGAGCTGTTTTTT.

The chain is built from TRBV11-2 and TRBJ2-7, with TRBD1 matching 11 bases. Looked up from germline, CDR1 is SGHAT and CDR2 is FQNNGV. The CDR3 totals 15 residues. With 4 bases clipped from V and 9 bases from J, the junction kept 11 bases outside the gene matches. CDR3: CASSSLSGQGAVQYF. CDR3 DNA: TGTGCCAGCAGCTCCCTCTCCGGACAGGGGGCAGTGCAGTACTTC.

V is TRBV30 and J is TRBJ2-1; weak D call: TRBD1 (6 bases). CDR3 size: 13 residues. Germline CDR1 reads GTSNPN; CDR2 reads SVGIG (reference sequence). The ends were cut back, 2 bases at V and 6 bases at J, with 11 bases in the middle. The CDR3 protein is CAWSPDSPNEQFF. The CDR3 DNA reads TGTGCCTGGAGTCCGGACAGCCCCAATGAGCAGTTCTTC.

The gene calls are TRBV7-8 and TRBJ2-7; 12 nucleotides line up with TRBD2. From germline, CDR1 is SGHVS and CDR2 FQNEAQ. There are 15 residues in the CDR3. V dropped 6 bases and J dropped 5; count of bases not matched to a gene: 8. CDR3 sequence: CASSFLAGGLDEQYF. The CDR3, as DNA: TGTGCCAGCAGTTTCCTAGCGGGAGGGCTAGACGAGCAGTACTTC.

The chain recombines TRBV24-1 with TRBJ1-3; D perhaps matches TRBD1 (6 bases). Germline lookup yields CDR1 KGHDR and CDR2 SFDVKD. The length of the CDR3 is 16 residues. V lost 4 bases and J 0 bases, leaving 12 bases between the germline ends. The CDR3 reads CATSDPQGPSGNTIYF. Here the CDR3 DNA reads TGTGCCACCAGTGACCCACAGGGACCCTCTGGAAACACCATATATTTT.

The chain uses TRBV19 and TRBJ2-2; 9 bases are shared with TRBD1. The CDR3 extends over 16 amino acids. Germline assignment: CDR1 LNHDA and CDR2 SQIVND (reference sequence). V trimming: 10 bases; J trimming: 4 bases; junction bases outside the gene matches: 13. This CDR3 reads CATTKGDRAVTGELFF. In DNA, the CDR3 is TGTGCCACCACCAAAGGGGACAGGGCGGTCACCGGGGAGCTGTTTTTT.

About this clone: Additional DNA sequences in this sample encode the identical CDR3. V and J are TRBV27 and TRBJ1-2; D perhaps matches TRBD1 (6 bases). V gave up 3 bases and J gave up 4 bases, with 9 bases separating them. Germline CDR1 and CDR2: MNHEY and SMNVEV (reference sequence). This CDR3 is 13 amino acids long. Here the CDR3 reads CASSFQGGYGYTF. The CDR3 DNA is TGTGCCAGCAGTTTTCAAGGGGGCTATGGCTACACCTTC.

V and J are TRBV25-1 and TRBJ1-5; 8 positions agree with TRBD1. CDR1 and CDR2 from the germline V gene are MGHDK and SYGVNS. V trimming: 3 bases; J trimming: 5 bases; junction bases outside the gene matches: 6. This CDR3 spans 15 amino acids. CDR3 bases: TGTGCCAGCAGTGAGGCAGGGGGCCCTGATCAGCCCCAGCATTTT. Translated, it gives CASSEAGGPDQPQHF.

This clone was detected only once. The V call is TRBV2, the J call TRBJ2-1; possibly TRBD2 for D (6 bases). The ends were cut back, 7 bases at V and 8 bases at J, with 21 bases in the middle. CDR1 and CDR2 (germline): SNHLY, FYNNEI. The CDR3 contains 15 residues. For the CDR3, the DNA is TGTGCCAGCACTCGGGACTCCCAGGTACACGATGAGCAGTTCTTC. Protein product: CASTRDSQVHDEQFF.

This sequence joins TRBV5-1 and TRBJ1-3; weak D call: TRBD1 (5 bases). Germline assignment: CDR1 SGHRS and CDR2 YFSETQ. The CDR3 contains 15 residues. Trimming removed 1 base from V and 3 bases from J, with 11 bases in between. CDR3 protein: CASSLSGAYGNTIYF. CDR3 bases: TGCGCCAGCAGCTTGTCTGGGGCATATGGAAACACCATATATTTT.

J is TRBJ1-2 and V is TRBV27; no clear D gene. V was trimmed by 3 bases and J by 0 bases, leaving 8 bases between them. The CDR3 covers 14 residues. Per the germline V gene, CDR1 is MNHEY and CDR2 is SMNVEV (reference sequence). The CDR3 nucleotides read TGTGCCAGCAGTTTGGCGCATACTAACTATGGCTACACCTTC. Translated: CASSLAHTNYGYTF.